The table lists the clone carrying this TCR beta chain with many counts. TCRdb re-analysed the RT-PCR reads in MiXCR, keeping a single row per CDR3 protein. The sample carries about 680,000 distinct CDR3 sequences, 11% to 15% recorded once. Germline CDR1 reads SQVTM; CDR2 reads ANQGSEA. The CDR3 sequence is 13 residues long. V lost 7 bases and J lost 2, with 13 bases in between. Sequenced: memory CD4+ T cells from blood. The V gene is TRBV29-1, the J gene TRBJ2-3; D may be TRBD1 or TRBD2 (5 bases each). The TCR comes from a female donor in good health, serving as a healthy control. CDR3 protein: CSAEGQNTDTQYF. In nucleotides, the CDR3 is TGCAGCGCCGAGGGGCAGAACACAGATACGCAGTATTTT.